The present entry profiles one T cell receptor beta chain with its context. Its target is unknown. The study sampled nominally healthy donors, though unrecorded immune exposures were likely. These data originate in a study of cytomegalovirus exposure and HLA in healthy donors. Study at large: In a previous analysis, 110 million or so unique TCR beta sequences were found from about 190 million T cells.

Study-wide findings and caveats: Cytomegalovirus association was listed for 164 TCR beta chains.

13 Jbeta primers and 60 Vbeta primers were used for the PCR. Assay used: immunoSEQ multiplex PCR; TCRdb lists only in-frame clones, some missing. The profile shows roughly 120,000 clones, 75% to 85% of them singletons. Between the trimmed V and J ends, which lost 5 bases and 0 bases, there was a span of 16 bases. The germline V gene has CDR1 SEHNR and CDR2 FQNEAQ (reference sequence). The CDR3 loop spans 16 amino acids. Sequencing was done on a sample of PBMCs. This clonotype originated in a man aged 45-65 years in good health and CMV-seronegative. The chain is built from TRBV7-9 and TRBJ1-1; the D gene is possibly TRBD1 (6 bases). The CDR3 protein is CASSPPWAGVNTEAFF. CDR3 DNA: TGTGCCAGCAGCCCCCCTTGGGCAGGGGTGAACACTGAAGCTTTCTTT.